This TCR beta chain derives from a study of T cell responses to AZD1222 COVID-19 vaccine. Study-wide results and caveats: Regions left unmutated in variants are reportedly the target of nearly half of spike-specific TCRs.

About this clone: Its antigen is unidentified.

The CDR3 consists of 11 residues. The germline V gene has CDR1 SNHLY and CDR2 FYNNEI. Trimming pared 1 base from V and 6 bases from J, leaving 3 bases between. Method: immunoSEQ multiplex PCR; TCRdb's copy keeps in-frame clones and lacks some. There are 120,000 to 150,000 clones in the sample; about 89% occur only once, and 3.8% lies in the top ten. The material sequenced was peripheral blood, taken 28 days after the second AZD1222 dose. The sequence came from an adult who received the AZD1222 COVID-19 vaccine. This sequence joins TRBV2 and TRBJ1-2, with D uncertain. The CDR3 nucleotides read TGTGCCAGCAGTGAAGGAGATGGCTACACCTTC. This encodes CASSEGDGYTF.